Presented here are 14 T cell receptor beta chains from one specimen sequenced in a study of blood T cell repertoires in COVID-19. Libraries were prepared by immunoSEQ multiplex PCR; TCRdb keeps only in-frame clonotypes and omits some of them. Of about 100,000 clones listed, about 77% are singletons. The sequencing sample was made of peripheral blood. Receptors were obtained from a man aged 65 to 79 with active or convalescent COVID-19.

Here the CDR3 reads CASSFGTTGSSSLANYGYTF. For the CDR3, the DNA is TGCGCCAGCAGCTTCGGAACGACAGGCTCTTCCTCCCTAGCTAACTATGGCTACACCTTC. V usage is TRBV5-1 and J usage is TRBJ1-2, with a weak D call TRBD1 (6 bases). CDR3 length equals 20 residues. Trimming cost V 2 bases and J 0 bases, with 26 bases left between them. Germline CDR1 SGHRS, CDR2 YFSETQ.

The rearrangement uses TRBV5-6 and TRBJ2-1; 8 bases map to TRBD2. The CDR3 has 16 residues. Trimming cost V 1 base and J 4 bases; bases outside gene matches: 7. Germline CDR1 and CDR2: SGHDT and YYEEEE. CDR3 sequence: CASSLPLAGPYNEQFF. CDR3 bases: TGTGCCAGCAGCTTGCCGCTAGCGGGTCCGTACAATGAGCAGTTCTTC.

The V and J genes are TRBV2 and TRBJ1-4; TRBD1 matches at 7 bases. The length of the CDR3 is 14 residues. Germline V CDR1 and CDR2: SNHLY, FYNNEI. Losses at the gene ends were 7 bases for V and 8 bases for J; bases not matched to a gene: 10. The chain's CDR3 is CASNSQGMKEKLFF. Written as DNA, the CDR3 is TGTGCCAGCAATTCACAGGGGATGAAAGAAAAACTGTTTTTT.

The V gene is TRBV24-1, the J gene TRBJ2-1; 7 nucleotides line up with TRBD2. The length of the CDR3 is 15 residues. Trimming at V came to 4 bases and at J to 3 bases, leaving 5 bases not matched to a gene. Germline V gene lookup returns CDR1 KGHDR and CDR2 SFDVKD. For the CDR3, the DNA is TGTGCCACCAGTGACATCAGCGGGATCTACAATGAGCAGTTCTTC. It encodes CATSDISGIYNEQFF.

DNA for the CDR3: TGCGCCAGCAGTGAGTCGGGGAGCTCCTACAATGAGCAGTTCTTC. Protein: CASSESGSSYNEQFF. V gene TRBV10-1 combines with J gene TRBJ2-1; a weak D match, TRBD2 (5 bases). The CDR3 is 15 residues long. Deletions cut 0 bases from V and 0 bases from J, with 6 bases between. Germline V lookup: CDR1 WNHNN, CDR2 SYGVQD (reference sequence).

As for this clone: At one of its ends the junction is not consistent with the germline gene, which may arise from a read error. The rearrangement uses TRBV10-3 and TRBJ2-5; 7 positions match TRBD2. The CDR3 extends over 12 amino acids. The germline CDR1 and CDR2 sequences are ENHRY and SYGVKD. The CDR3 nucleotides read TGTGCCATCAGGACCCCCGCGGGGGAGGTAGACTTC. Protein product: CAIRTPAGEVDF.

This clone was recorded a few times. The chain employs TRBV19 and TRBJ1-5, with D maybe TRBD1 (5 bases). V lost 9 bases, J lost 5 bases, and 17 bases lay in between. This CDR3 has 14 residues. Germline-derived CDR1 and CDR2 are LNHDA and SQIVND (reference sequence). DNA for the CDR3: TGTGCCAGCGAGGGTGGGGGGAGATATCAGCCCCAGCATTTT. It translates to CASEGGGRYQPQHF.

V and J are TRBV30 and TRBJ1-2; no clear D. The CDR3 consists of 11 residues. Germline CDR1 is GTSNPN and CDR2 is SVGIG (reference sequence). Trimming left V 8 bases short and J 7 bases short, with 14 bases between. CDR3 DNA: TGTGCCGGAGGGTCCGGAGGTGGCTACACCTTC. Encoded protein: CAGGSGGGYTF. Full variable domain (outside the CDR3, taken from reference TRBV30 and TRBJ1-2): SQTIHQWPATLVQPVGSPLSLECTVEGTSNPNLYWYRQAAGRGLQLLFYSVGIGQISSEVPQNLSASRPQDRQFILSSKKLLLSDSGFYLCAGGSGGGYTFGSGTRLTVV.

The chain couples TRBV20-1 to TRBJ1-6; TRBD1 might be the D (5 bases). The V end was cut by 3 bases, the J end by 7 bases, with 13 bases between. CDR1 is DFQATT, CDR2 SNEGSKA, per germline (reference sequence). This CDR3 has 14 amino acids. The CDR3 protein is CSASGAETNSPLHF. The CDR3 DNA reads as TGCAGTGCTAGTGGGGCAGAAACCAATTCACCCCTCCACTTT.

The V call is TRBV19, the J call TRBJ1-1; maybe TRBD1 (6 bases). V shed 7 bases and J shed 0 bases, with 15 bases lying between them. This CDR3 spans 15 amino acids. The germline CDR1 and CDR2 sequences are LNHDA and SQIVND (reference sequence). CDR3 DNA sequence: TGTGCCAGTACGGCCACAGGGCGGGTGAACACTGAAGCTTTCTTT. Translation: CASTATGRVNTEAFF.

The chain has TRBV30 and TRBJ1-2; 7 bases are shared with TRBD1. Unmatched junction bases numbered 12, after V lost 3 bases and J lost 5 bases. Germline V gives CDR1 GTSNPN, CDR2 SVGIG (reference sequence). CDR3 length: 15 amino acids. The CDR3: CAWRQGIAPIYGYTF. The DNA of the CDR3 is TGTGCCTGGAGACAGGGGATCGCGCCTATATATGGCTACACCTTC.

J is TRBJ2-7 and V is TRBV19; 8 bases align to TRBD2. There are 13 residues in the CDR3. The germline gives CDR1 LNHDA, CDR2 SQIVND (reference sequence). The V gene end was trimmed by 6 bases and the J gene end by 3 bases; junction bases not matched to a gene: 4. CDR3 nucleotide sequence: TGTGCCAGTAGCCGGGGGGGGAGCTACGAGCAGTACTTC. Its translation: CASSRGGSYEQYF.

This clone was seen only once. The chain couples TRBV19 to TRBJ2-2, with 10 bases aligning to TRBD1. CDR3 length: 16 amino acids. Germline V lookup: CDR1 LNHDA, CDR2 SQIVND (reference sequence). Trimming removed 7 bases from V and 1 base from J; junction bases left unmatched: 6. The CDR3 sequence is CASTIRDRGNTGELFF. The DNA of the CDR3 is TGTGCCAGTACCATACGGGACAGGGGGAACACCGGGGAGCTGTTTTTT.

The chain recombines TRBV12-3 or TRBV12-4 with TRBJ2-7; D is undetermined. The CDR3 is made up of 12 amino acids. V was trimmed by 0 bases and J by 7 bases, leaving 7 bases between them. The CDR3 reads CASSLAVREQYF. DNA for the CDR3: TGTGCCAGCAGTTTAGCGGTGCGGGAGCAGTACTTC.